These T cell receptor beta chains were read from a single sample in a study of shared clonotypes between healthy human individuals. Sequencing used immunoSEQ multiplex PCR; TCRdb keeps in-frame clones, though not all of them. The repertoire holds about 2.4 million clones, under 95% seen once, with 0.36% in the top ten. Material for sequencing was naive CD4+ T cells from PBMCs. Receptor source: a man between 18 and 35 years old in good health. Some clones in this sample may be carry-over from other donors' samples. Both conserved end residues are part of each CDR3. Each record gives: CDR3 protein, CDR3 DNA, clone size, D gene, J gene, V gene. The D gene is left open where the match is weak. Size values are once, few and many counts, or a class for expanded clones, and some rows have none.

CDR3: CASSAHTGEREYF; DNA: TGCGCCAGCAGCGCCCATACAGGGGAGAGGGAGTACTTC; size: .; D: TRBD1; J: TRBJ2-4; V: TRBV5-1
CDR3: CASTEAINQPQHF; DNA: TGTGCCAGCACGGAGGCGATCAATCAGCCCCAGCATTTT; size: .; D: .; J: TRBJ1-5; V: TRBV6-5
CDR3: CASSLEFSQPQHF; DNA: TGTGCCAGCAGCTTGGAATTTTCGCAGCCCCAGCATTTT; size: .; D: .; J: TRBJ1-5; V: TRBV5-8
CDR3: CASSRDRVGTNTEAFF; DNA: TGTGCCAGCAGCCGGGACAGGGTAGGAACCAACACTGAAGCTTTCTTT; size: .; D: TRBD1; J: TRBJ1-1; V: TRBV7-3
CDR3: CASSLEISATNTEAFF; DNA: TGCGCCAGCAGCTTGGAAATTTCAGCAACCAACACTGAAGCTTTCTTT; size: once; D: .; J: TRBJ1-1; V: TRBV5-1
CDR3: CAWSVRGGQAGQFF; DNA: TGTGCCTGGAGTGTAAGGGGGGGACAGGCCGGGCAGTTCTTC; size: .; D: .; J: TRBJ2-1; V: TRBV30
CDR3: CASSSRQGNEQFF; DNA: TGTGCCAGCAGCTCTCGACAGGGGAATGAGCAGTTCTTC; size: .; D: TRBD1; J: TRBJ2-1; V: TRBV11-3
CDR3: CASSESGTGTGGELFF; DNA: TGTGCCAGCAGCGAATCCGGGACAGGGACGGGAGGGGAGCTGTTTTTT; size: .; D: TRBD1; J: TRBJ2-2; V: TRBV2
CDR3: CASSILGQGNTEAFF; DNA: TGTGCCAGTAGTATCCTGGGACAGGGGAACACTGAAGCTTTCTTT; size: .; D: TRBD1; J: TRBJ1-1; V: TRBV19
CDR3: CASSPPGNRYNEQFF; DNA: TGTGCCAGCTCACCACCGGGGAATCGGTACAATGAGCAGTTCTTC; size: .; D: .; J: TRBJ2-1; V: TRBV18
CDR3: CASSNTGGSYNEQFF; DNA: TGTGCCAGCAGTAATACAGGGGGCTCCTACAATGAGCAGTTCTTC; size: .; D: TRBD1; J: TRBJ2-1; V: TRBV6-1
CDR3: CASSLDRLQLMKKLFF; DNA: TGTGCCAGCAGCTTAGATCGACTACAACTAATGAAAAAACTGTTTTTT; size: once; D: .; J: TRBJ1-4; V: TRBV11-3
CDR3: CASSLNRGINYGYTF; DNA: TGTGCCAGCAGCCTAAACAGGGGGATTAACTATGGCTACACCTTC; size: .; D: TRBD1; J: TRBJ1-2; V: TRBV14
CDR3: CSARAGGRYEQYF; DNA: TGCAGTGCCCGAGCGGGAGGTCGGTACGAGCAGTACTTC; size: .; D: TRBD2; J: TRBJ2-7; V: TRBV29-1
CDR3: CASSELVAGGSYNEQFF; DNA: TGTGCCAGCAGCGAACTAGTGGCGGGAGGCTCCTACAATGAGCAGTTCTTC; size: once; D: TRBD2; J: TRBJ2-1; V: TRBV11-2
CDR3: CASSFGQGGYNEQFF; DNA: TGTGCCAGCAGTTTTGGACAGGGGGGCTACAATGAGCAGTTCTTC; size: .; D: TRBD1; J: TRBJ2-1; V: TRBV6-6
CDR3: CASSQRGADTQYF; DNA: TGTGCCAGCAGCCAAAGGGGAGCAGATACGCAGTATTTT; size: .; D: .; J: TRBJ2-3; V: TRBV6-4